This T cell receptor beta chain was retrieved from a study of HIV-infected children after antiretroviral therapy interruption. Treatment here: PENTA 11 planned treatment interruption arm or continuous ART arm. Unique molecular identifiers were included in an RNA-based 3' RACE TCR library. TCRdb reprocessed the 3' RACE reads via MiXCR and lists one record per CDR3 protein. The data hold roughly 16,000 distinct CDR3 sequences, with around 3.2% observed a single time. Germline CDR1 is MNHNS and CDR2 is SASEGT. There are 15 residues in the CDR3. The V and J ends lost 2 bases and 5 bases, in that order; junction bases with no gene match: 8.

The receptor comes from a child between 2 and 17 years old with HIV. The sample consisted of CD45RA+ CD4+ T cells from PBMCs, taken from a donor given antiretroviral therapy, either interrupted or continuous. Subset here: naive CD4+ CD45RA+ CD45RO- T cells. The chain couples TRBV6-1 to TRBJ1-1; TRBD1 matches at 7 bases. The CDR3 DNA follows: TGTGCCAGCAGTGAATATTACAGGGGAGGAACTGAAGCTTTCTTT. Amino acid sequence: CASSEYYRGGTEAFF.